One sample yielded the 6 T cell receptor beta chains listed below, sequenced in a study of vaccination effects on CD4 cells after COVID-19 (dated by TCRdb to between 2022 and 2023). Libraries were prepared through the immunoSEQ multiplex PCR assay. TCRdb carries this immuneACCESS record with in-frame sequences only. Its versions omit some clonotypes, under half of them owing to an unresolved V gene in the studies checked, with the rest unexplained. The sample table contains some 46,000 clones; only one count was recorded for approximately 82% of them. In total, the top ten clones hold 3% to 4% of the sample. For these receptors, no antigen is known. After approximately eleven days of culture, CD4+ T cells were isolated with the EasySep CD4+ T cell isolation kit. Convalescent patients had PCR-confirmed SARS-CoV-2 infection between March and December 2020, before Alpha, Beta and Delta variants emerged in the United States. Each participant received two doses of an mRNA SARS-CoV-2 vaccine, either BNT162b2 or mRNA-1273.

Material: CD4+ T cells from PBMCs cultured without peptide, obtained after COVID-19 vaccination. These receptor sequences come from a human donor who had a prior SARS-CoV-2 infection.

There are a few counts of this clone. This chain uses TRBV5-1 with TRBJ2-6; unclear D gene. Germline assignment: CDR1 SGHRS and CDR2 YFSETQ. CDR3 size: 17 residues. The V end was cut by 2 bases, the J end by 2 bases, with 14 bases between. The CDR3 here is CASSFPLTAAGANVLTF. The CDR3 DNA sequence: TGCGCCAGCAGCTTTCCTTTAACGGCTGCTGGGGCCAACGTCCTGACTTTC.

The V gene is TRBV5-6, the J gene TRBJ1-6, with D hard to call. Trimming removed 2 bases from V and 2 bases from J, with 5 bases in between. This CDR3 has 14 amino acids. Germline V gene lookup returns CDR1 SGHDT and CDR2 YYEEEE. For the CDR3, the DNA is TGTGCCAGCAGCTTCGGGGCCTATAATTCACCCCTCCACTTT. The encoded protein is CASSFGAYNSPLHF. The full variable domain, rest sourced from reference TRBV5-6 and TRBJ1-6, is DAGVTQSPTHLIKTRGQQVTLRCSPKSGHDTVSWYQQALGQGPQFIFQYYEEEERQRGNFPDRFSGHQFPNYSSELNVNALLLGDSALYLCASSFGAYNSPLHFGNGTRLTVT.

In nucleotides, the CDR3 is TGCGCCAGCAGCCATGTGACTCTGGGGGAGGGCACAGATACGCAGTATTTT. Translation: CASSHVTLGEGTDTQYF. This chain joins TRBV5-1 and TRBJ2-3; D might be TRBD2 (6 bases). V shed 4 bases and J shed 1 base, with 19 bases lying between them. The V gene's germline CDR1 is SGHRS and CDR2 YFSETQ. The CDR3 sequence is 17 residues long.

This clone was counted a few times. The rearrangement links TRBV5-6 to TRBJ2-5; D remains unclear. The CDR3 has 13 amino acids. Germline V gives CDR1 SGHDT, CDR2 YYEEEE. The V end was cut by 2 bases, the J end by 1 base, with 6 bases between. The CDR3 is CASSFDSQETQYF. CDR3 nucleotides: TGTGCCAGCAGCTTTGACTCCCAAGAGACCCAGTACTTC.

The chain carries TRBV5-1 and TRBJ2-7, with D uncertain. The germline V and J ends were trimmed by 4 bases and 0 bases, with 8 bases remaining between them. The CDR3 has 13 amino acids. The germline V gene encodes CDR1 SGHRS and CDR2 YFSETQ. DNA of the CDR3: TGCGCCAGCAGCCGCGACCACTCCTACGAGCAGTACTTC. Translated, it gives CASSRDHSYEQYF. The full variable domain, rest sourced from reference TRBV5-1 and TRBJ2-7, is KAGVTQTPRYLIKTRGQQVTLSCSPISGHRSVSWYQQTPGQGLQFLFEYFSETQRNKGNFPGRFSGRQFSNSRSEMNVSTLELGDSALYLCASSRDHSYEQYFGPGTRLTVT.

The count of this clone is one. The chain has TRBV18 and TRBJ1-5; 7 bases are a match to TRBD1. The CDR3 covers 13 residues. Germline CDR1 reads KGHSH; CDR2 reads LQKENI. With 2 bases clipped from V and 10 bases from J, the junction kept 5 bases outside the gene matches. The CDR3 loop reads CASSPSGDSPQHF. The DNA for the CDR3 is TGTGCCAGCTCACCATCGGGGGACAGCCCCCAGCATTTT.